This T cell receptor beta chain was obtained from a study of T cells after yellow fever vaccination. Germline CDR1 reads SEHNR; CDR2 reads FQNEAQ (reference sequence). This CDR3 region has 13 residues. The V end was cut by 1 base, the J end by 3 bases, with 4 bases between. TCRdb analysed the 5' RACE reads with MiXCR anew, one entry per CDR3 protein. The sample includes some 390,000 distinct CDR3 sequences, 6% to 8% of them seen just once. The TCR originated in a young man who received the YFV17D yellow fever vaccine. This chain joins TRBV7-9 and TRBJ2-4; no reliable D call. The sample was PBMCs, taken 5 days after the yellow fever booster vaccination. DNA of the CDR3: TGTGCCAGCAGCTTAGGGGTCAAAAACATTCAGTACTTC. Its translation is CASSLGVKNIQYF.